One TCR beta chain is described in this entry. What it binds is not known. Sequencing used immunoSEQ v3. The protocol was immunoSEQ multiplex PCR, while the TCRdb copy is restricted to in-frame clones and leaves out a portion. The profile covers 95,000 or so clones, with roughly 65% appearing a single time and approximately 10% taken by the ten largest. The sample's time point: pre-treatment sample, taken before nivolumab and TIL therapy. Most excised metastases sampled were pleural nodules or supraclavicular lymph nodes. The data stem from a study of TIL therapy for anti-PD-1-resistant metastatic lung cancer. Study as a whole: Median tumor PD-L1 proportion score was about 6.6%. By whole-exome sequencing, median non-synonymous tumor mutation burden was approximately 1.6 mutations per megabase. Overall study findings and caveats: Patients were highly selected, enriched for treatment-naive, never-smoker and oncogene-addicted cases.

Trimming pared 6 bases from V and 5 bases from J, leaving 11 bases between. The CDR3 covers 13 residues. The J gene is TRBJ1-5, the V gene TRBV12-3 or TRBV12-4; D might be TRBD1 (6 bases). The TCR sequence derives from a person between 30 and 79 years old with non-small cell lung cancer. The source was tumor tissue, collected at baseline. Written as DNA, the CDR3 is TGTGCCAGCAGCCCACAGGGATATCAGCCCCAGCATTTT. Translated, it gives CASSPQGYQPQHF.